The 30 T cell receptor beta chains presented below share a single source sample, sequenced in a study of blood T cells in healthy people across ages (dated by TCRdb to between 2014 and 2017). To prepare the library, 5' RACE was applied. Instrument used: Illumina HiSeq 2500. A second PCR of roughly 6 to 11 cycles was run with a J-beta primer mix and a sample-barcoded 5' primer. Starting from the raw public reads, TCRdb applied fastp trimming at Q25, assembled clones with MiXCR and retained in-frame beta chains. Duplicate CDR3 protein sequences are folded into a single record with the most common DNA and genes. Here the sample has about 900,000 distinct CDR3 sequences; 40% to 60% occur a single time. The ten most abundant clones make up roughly 12% of the sample. Sample: blood. These receptors originate from a man in his thirties or forties in good health.

This clonotype showed up just a few times. The chain uses TRBV12-3 or TRBV12-4 and TRBJ1-5; no reliable D call. Between the trimmed V and J ends, which lost 1 base and 6 bases, there was a span of 10 bases. CDR3 length: 14 residues. The CDR3 DNA reads TGTGCCAGCAGTTTAGGGCAGATCGTTCAGCCCCAGCATTTT. Protein sequence: CASSLGQIVQPQHF.

The rearrangement links TRBV28 to TRBJ1-5; TRBD1 might be the D (5 bases). Germline assignment: CDR1 MDHEN and CDR2 SYDVKM. The CDR3 sequence is 16 residues long. Trimming pared 6 bases from V and 2 bases from J, leaving 17 bases between. The CDR3 here is CASSRPDQGGNQPQHF. In nucleotides, the CDR3 is TGTGCCAGCAGCCGCCCTGACCAGGGAGGCAATCAGCCCCAGCATTTT.

In the case of this clonotype: A read error may produce the germline difference seen at one junction end. This rearrangement joins TRBV20-1 to TRBJ2-3; D possibly corresponds to TRBD2 (5 bases). Germline V gene sequence: CDR1 DFQATT, CDR2 SNEGSKA (reference sequence). This CDR3 comprises 15 residues. CDR3 nucleotide sequence: TGCAGTGCTAGACTAGCCCATTCTAGCACAGATGCGCAGTATTTT. As protein: CSARLAHSSTDAQYF.

Here the CDR3 DNA reads TGTGCCAGCACCCAGACAGGACGGTATGAAAAACTGTTTTTT. Translated: CASTQTGRYEKLFF. The chain links TRBV6-2 or TRBV6-3 to TRBJ1-4; maybe TRBD1 (6 bases). Germline V CDR1 and CDR2: MNHEY, SVGEGT. V lost 7 bases to trimming and J lost 6 bases, with 15 bases between them. The CDR3 covers 14 residues.

The V and J genes are TRBV4-3 and TRBJ2-7, with 8 bases aligning to TRBD1. The germline gives CDR1 LGHNA, CDR2 YSLEER. The CDR3 loop spans 17 amino acids. J gave up 2 bases and V 0 bases, and 9 bases lay outside the gene matches. The CDR3 bases are TGCGCCAGCAGCCAAGAAAGGCCGACAGGGGCTCCCTACGAGCAGTACTTC. It encodes CASSQERPTGAPYEQYF.

This clonotype showed up just a few times. The CDR3 coding sequence is TGCGCCAGCAGCTTGGCCACTCGGGGGAGCACAGATACGCAGTATTTT. Residues: CASSLATRGSTDTQYF. V and J are TRBV5-1 and TRBJ2-3, with D perhaps matching TRBD2 (6 bases). The length of the CDR3 is 16 residues. The V gene lost 0 bases and the J gene lost 0 bases, with 11 bases spanning the gap. Per germline, CDR1 SGHRS and CDR2 YFSETQ. The variable domain in full, with the rest retrieved from reference TRBV5-1 and TRBJ2-3, is KAGVTQTPRYLIKTRGQQVTLSCSPISGHRSVSWYQQTPGQGLQFLFEYFSETQRNKGNFPGRFSGRQFSNSRSEMNVSTLELGDSALYLCASSLATRGSTDTQYFGPGTRLTVL.

This clonotype was observed a single time. J is TRBJ2-3 and V is TRBV29-1; 7 nucleotides match TRBD2. The CDR3 has 13 residues. The germline V gene encodes CDR1 SQVTM and CDR2 ANQGSEA. V lost 5 bases and J lost 4; bases outside the gene matches: 6. As DNA, the CDR3 is TGCAGCGTTCATAAGGGAGGGGCAGATACGCAGTATTTT. Translated, it gives CSVHKGGADTQYF.

The J gene is TRBJ1-4, the V gene TRBV12-3 or TRBV12-4, with 8 bases aligning to TRBD1. The CDR3 covers 17 residues. V was pared by 3 bases and J by 0 bases, with 6 bases of the junction left unmatched. The DNA of the CDR3 is TGTGCCAGCAGTTTTGGCAGGGGGCTGGCAACTAATGAAAAACTGTTTTTT. Residues: CASSFGRGLATNEKLFF.

The chain uses TRBV20-1 and TRBJ2-3; a possible D gene is TRBD2 (5 bases). Germline V gene data show CDR1 as DFQATT and CDR2 as SNEGSKA (reference sequence). CDR3 length: 13 amino acids. Trimming pared 5 bases from V and 6 bases from J, leaving 15 bases between. This CDR3 reads CSARYLSSDTQYF. DNA for the CDR3: TGCAGTGCTCGGTATCTTTCTAGCGATACGCAGTATTTT.

The CDR3: CASSLVADTYYEQYF. The CDR3 nucleotides read TGTGCCAGCAGTTTAGTCGCCGACACTTACTACGAGCAGTACTTC. The rearrangement links TRBV28 to TRBJ2-5; no definite D call. The tail of the sequence fits TRBJ2-7 better, so the J call may be wrong. The CDR3 consists of 15 residues. CDR1 is MDHEN and CDR2 is SYDVKM in the germline V gene.

This chain uses TRBV4-3 with TRBJ2-5, with TRBD2 identical over 7 bases. The CDR3 sequence is 17 residues long. V shed 0 bases and J 2 bases; nucleotides not matched to a gene: 9. Germline V gene data show CDR1 as LGHNA and CDR2 as YSLEER. CDR3 amino acids: CASSQDVPPSGQETQYF. CDR3 coding DNA: TGCGCCAGCAGCCAAGATGTTCCCCCTAGCGGACAAGAGACCCAGTACTTC.

The rearrangement links TRBV5-6 to TRBJ2-5; possible D gene TRBD2, 5 bases. Germline lookup yields CDR1 SGHDT and CDR2 YYEEEE. Trimming left V 3 bases short and J 6 bases short, with 15 bases between. This CDR3 region has 14 residues. The CDR3: CASSWAGEFKTQYF. The DNA of the CDR3 is TGTGCCAGCAGCTGGGCCGGGGAGTTCAAGACCCAGTACTTC. The full variable domain, its missing parts supplied by reference TRBV5-6 and TRBJ2-5, is DAGVTQSPTHLIKTRGQQVTLRCSPKSGHDTVSWYQQALGQGPQFIFQYYEEEERQRGNFPDRFSGHQFPNYSSELNVNALLLGDSALYLCASSWAGEFKTQYFGPGTRLLVL.

For this clonotype: One junction end disagrees with the germline gene, perhaps due to a read error. The genes are TRBV9 and TRBJ1-2, with D hard to call. Germline V CDR1 and CDR2: SGDLS, YYNGEE. CDR3 length: 14 amino acids. The CDR3 DNA reads TGTGCCAGCGGCGTAGAAAACCCTCTCTATGGCTACACCTTC. It translates to CASGVENPLYGYTF.

The chain recombines TRBV1 with TRBJ1-2. TRBV1 is labeled a pseudogene. This CDR3 has 12 residues. The CDR3 DNA is TGCACCAGTAGCCACACGGGGAGGGCCTACACCTTC. Translated, it gives CTSSHTGRAYTF.

CDR3 residues: CASSSGQGVFGANVLTF. CDR3 DNA sequence: TGTGCCAGCAGTTCTGGACAGGGGGTATTTGGGGCCAACGTCCTGACTTTC. The chain uses TRBV2 and TRBJ2-6; 10 bases align to TRBD1. This CDR3 comprises 17 residues. Per the germline V gene, CDR1 is SNHLY and CDR2 is FYNNEI. The V segment lost 5 bases and the J segment 3 bases; nucleotides outside the gene matches: 7.

The rearrangement links TRBV14 to TRBJ2-1; possibly TRBD2 for D (6 bases). There are 16 residues in the CDR3. Per germline, CDR1 SGHDN and CDR2 FVKESK. V gave up 4 bases and J gave up 3 bases, with 16 bases separating them. The CDR3 nucleotides are TGTGCCAGCAGCCCCCTTGGGAGGACCAACTACAATGAGCAGTTCTTC. This translates into CASSPLGRTNYNEQFF.

The chain employs TRBV11-2 and TRBJ2-1; 12 bases line up with TRBD2. The CDR3 runs 17 residues. The V segment lost 6 bases and the J segment 4 bases; nucleotides outside the gene matches: 10. Germline loops: CDR1 SGHAT, CDR2 FQNNGV. The CDR3 DNA sequence: TGTGCCAGCAGTCTCCCGACTAGCGGGGGCCCTTACAATGAGCAGTTCTTC. It is translated as CASSLPTSGGPYNEQFF.

This chain uses TRBV3-1 with TRBJ2-1; 10 nucleotides match TRBD2. V shed 4 bases, J shed 7 bases, and the junction held 4 bases outside the gene matches. This CDR3 is built from 14 residues. Germline V gene sequence: CDR1 LGHDT, CDR2 YNNKEL (reference sequence). CDR3 coding DNA: TGTGCCAGCAGCCTTGGGACTAGCGTTAATGAGCAGTTCTTC. The encoded protein is CASSLGTSVNEQFF.

The chain recombines TRBV6-5 with TRBJ2-1; 8 positions match TRBD2. The last part of the DNA fits TRBJ2-7 better; the J call may be wrong. The CDR3 consists of 15 residues. Germline CDR1 reads MNHEY; CDR2 reads SVGAGI. The CDR3 DNA reads TGTGCCAGCAGATTCACTAGCGGCTCCTACAATGAGCAGTACTTC. Translated, it gives CASRFTSGSYNEQYF.

The chain has TRBV29-1 and TRBJ2-5; 9 positions agree with TRBD1. CDR3 size: 14 residues. Germline lookup yields CDR1 SQVTM and CDR2 ANQGSEA. V was pared by 6 bases and J by 5 bases, with 10 bases of the junction left unmatched. The CDR3 nucleotides are TGCAGCGTGGCACAGGGGGCAGGTTGGGAGACCCAGTACTTC. Its translation: CSVAQGAGWETQYF.

This chain joins TRBV5-1 and TRBJ2-7; tentative D call: TRBD1 (6 bases). This CDR3 is built from 14 residues. Trimming stripped 1 base from V and 5 bases from J, with 13 bases between. CDR1 SGHRS and CDR2 YFSETQ come from the germline V gene. CDR3 DNA: TGCGCCAGCAGCTTGACAGGGAGTATCCACGAGCAGTACTTC. Residues: CASSLTGSIHEQYF.

V gene TRBV6-2 or TRBV6-3 combines with J gene TRBJ2-1, with D perhaps TRBD2 (6 bases). Germline V gene data show CDR1 as MNHEY and CDR2 as SVGEGT. This CDR3 has 16 amino acids. The germline V and J ends were trimmed by 6 bases and 3 bases, with 18 bases remaining between them. CDR3 in DNA: TGTGCCAGCAGACCCTCCGGGACTGGACTCTACAATGAGCAGTTCTTC. This gives the protein CASRPSGTGLYNEQFF.

The V and J genes are TRBV9 and TRBJ1-2; possibly TRBD1 for D (5 bases). V was clipped by 0 bases and J by 6 bases, with 12 bases between them. Germline V CDR1 and CDR2: SGDLS, YYNGEE. The length of the CDR3 is 14 residues. The CDR3 reads CASSVGGELHGYTF. The CDR3 region has the DNA TGTGCCAGCAGCGTAGGAGGGGAGCTGCATGGCTACACCTTC.

This clonotype was observed many times. The chain joins TRBV5-6 to TRBJ2-1, with 8 nucleotides matching TRBD1. The CDR3 has 16 amino acids. Germline CDR1 is SGHDT and CDR2 is YYEEEE. V lost 4 bases, J lost 6 bases, and 12 bases stayed unmatched. The CDR3 spells CASSLGTGSIGNEQFF. CDR3 bases: TGTGCCAGCAGCCTGGGGACAGGTTCTATAGGCAATGAGCAGTTCTTC. Using reference TRBV5-6 and TRBJ2-1 for the parts outside the CDR3, the full variable domain is DAGVTQSPTHLIKTRGQQVTLRCSPKSGHDTVSWYQQALGQGPQFIFQYYEEEERQRGNFPDRFSGHQFPNYSSELNVNALLLGDSALYLCASSLGTGSIGNEQFFGPGTRLTVL.

V gene TRBV3-1 combines with J gene TRBJ2-7, with D unclear. V was shortened by 4 bases and J by 0 bases, with 13 bases between the two germline ends. This CDR3 comprises 15 residues. CDR1 is LGHDT, CDR2 YNNKEL, per germline (reference sequence). The DNA of the CDR3 is TGTGCCAGCAGCCCCGGGCCGGAACTCTCCTACGAGCAGTACTTC. Residues: CASSPGPELSYEQYF.

With respect to this clonotype: This sequence may be a read error, since a much larger clone differs from it by one base. This sequence joins TRBV7-2 and TRBJ2-3; 11 bases match TRBD2. The V gene's germline CDR1 is SGHTA and CDR2 FQGNSA. This CDR3 is built from 16 residues. V lost 4 bases and J lost 4; bases outside the gene matches: 7. This chain's CDR3 is CASSSGTSGVADTQYF. CDR3 nucleotide sequence: TGTGCCAGCAGCTCCGGGACTAGCGGTGTCGCAGATACGCAGTATTTT.

The V call is TRBV6-1, the J call TRBJ1-1, with D tentatively TRBD1 (5 bases). The CDR3 is made up of 16 amino acids. Per the germline V gene, CDR1 is MNHNS and CDR2 is SASEGT. V was cut by 7 bases and J by 0 bases, with 18 bases left in between. CDR3 residues: CASTGPNRVMNTEAFF. The DNA of the CDR3 is TGTGCCAGCACGGGGCCTAACCGGGTAATGAACACTGAAGCTTTCTTT.

The chain joins TRBV5-1 to TRBJ2-7, with 9 bases identical to TRBD1. The CDR3 totals 13 residues. Per germline, CDR1 SGHRS and CDR2 YFSETQ. J was trimmed by 6 bases and V by 4 bases; bases with no gene match: 5. The CDR3 bases are TGCGCCAGCAGCCCCGGGACAGGGAGCGAGCAGTACTTC. Translation: CASSPGTGSEQYF.

The CDR3 DNA sequence: TGTGCCAGCAGCTTAGTCCCCGGGACTCCCACAGATACGCAGTATTTT. Protein product: CASSLVPGTPTDTQYF. The V gene is TRBV11-3, the J gene TRBJ2-3; maybe TRBD2 (6 bases). Per the germline V gene, CDR1 is SGHNT and CDR2 is YENEEA. V dropped 1 base and J dropped 2 bases, with 13 bases sitting between them. The CDR3 is 16 residues long.

The V gene is TRBV10-3, the J gene TRBJ1-6; weak D call: TRBD1 (6 bases). With 5 bases removed from V and 8 bases from J, the gap between germline ends came to 16 bases. The CDR3 has 15 residues. In germline, CDR1 is ENHRY, CDR2 SYGVKD. The DNA of the CDR3 is TGTGCCATCAGTTTCCGGGGGGCTGCGGATTCACCCCTCCACTTT. Protein product: CAISFRGAADSPLHF.